This TCR beta chain was captured by sequencing in a study of post-analysis software for immune sequencing data. Study context: In terms of disease course, relapsing-remitting, secondary progressive and progressive-relapsing multiple sclerosis were included. General study results and limits: Samples prepared in the same batch strongly co-clustered by F measure. With TRBV5-6, TRBV5-1 and TRBV20-1 included, about five TRBV segments were more frequent in patients than in controls. Diversity measured as normalized Chao1 was significantly lower in multiple sclerosis patients than in controls.

Libraries were made from TCR beta cDNA, and they carried unique molecular identifiers. Input of about 0.9 to 10 million T cells yielded a few hundred thousand cDNA molecules. TCRdb re-derived calls from the PCR reads in MiXCR, one entry per CDR3 protein. The data contain 750,000 to 950,000 distinct CDR3 sequences, roughly 50% of them singletons. V dropped 0 bases and J dropped 3; count of bases not matched to a gene: 10. The V gene's germline CDR1 is DFQATT and CDR2 SNEGSKA (reference sequence). CDR3 length: 16 amino acids. Concerning this clonotype: Its antigen is currently unknown.

The gene calls are TRBV20-1 and TRBJ2-7, with 8 bases matching TRBD1. Sequenced sample: blood. This clonotype originated in a girl aged 10-17 years with multiple sclerosis. CDR3: CSARDPRQGSVYEQYF. CDR3 sequence (DNA): TGCAGTGCTAGAGACCCAAGACAGGGGTCGGTCTACGAGCAGTACTTC.